This TCR beta chain was profiled in a study of blood T cell repertoires in COVID-19. Here immunoSEQ multiplex PCR was the method, and the copy in TCRdb shows in-frame clones only, minus some. The data contain fewer than 250,000 clones, 70% to 90% of them singletons. This TCR was sampled from a woman aged 35 to 49 with acute COVID-19. Input material: PBMCs or T cells enriched from blood (not recorded which).

In nucleotides, the CDR3 is TGCAGCGTTCCCCCCGGGGGTAGCATCGGTGAGCAGTTCTTC. Translated, it gives CSVPPGGSIGEQFF. The rearrangement joins TRBV29-1 to TRBJ2-1, with D possibly matching TRBD2 (6 bases). Per the germline V gene, CDR1 is SQVTM and CDR2 is ANQGSEA. The V gene lost 5 bases and the J gene lost 9 bases, with 20 bases spanning the gap. CDR3 size: 14 residues.